The next 23 T cell receptor beta chains were all read from a single sample in a study of T cell responses to AZD1222 COVID-19 vaccine. This table comes from immunoSEQ multiplex PCR, and its TCRdb copy is limited to in-frame clones, with some not included. The data contain 80,000 or so clones, 75% to 90% of them singletons. The material sequenced was peripheral blood, taken on day 0 of AZD1222 vaccination. Every receptor here comes from an adult in good health.

The chain couples TRBV7-9 to TRBJ1-1; D is perhaps TRBD1 (5 bases). The CDR3 runs to 13 residues. CDR1 is SEHNR, CDR2 FQNEAQ, per germline (reference sequence). Trimming took 7 bases from V and 3 from J, leaving 12 bases between them. As DNA, the CDR3 is TGTGCCAGCACCCACTCCAGGGACACTGAAGCTTTCTTT. Protein: CASTHSRDTEAFF.

The J gene is TRBJ1-3, the V gene TRBV5-6; D unresolved. Germline-derived CDR1 and CDR2 are SGHDT and YYEEEE. The V end was cut by 0 bases, the J end by 0 bases, with 7 bases between. The CDR3 totals 15 residues. The CDR3 here is CASSLDRGSGNTIYF. For the CDR3, the DNA is TGTGCCAGCAGCTTGGACCGGGGCTCTGGAAACACCATATATTTT.

The rearrangement joins TRBV19 to TRBJ2-2, with D perhaps TRBD1 (6 bases). The CDR3 sequence is 14 residues long. Germline V gene sequence: CDR1 LNHDA, CDR2 SQIVND (reference sequence). V was trimmed by 10 bases and J by 0 bases, leaving 12 bases between them. The CDR3 reads CATLDRSNTGELFF. The CDR3 region has the DNA TGTGCCACCCTGGACAGATCGAACACCGGGGAGCTGTTTTTT.

The count of this clone is one. This chain uses TRBV11-3 with TRBJ1-1; no clear D gene. In germline, CDR1 is SGHNT, CDR2 YENEEA. V lost 7 bases to trimming and J lost 1 base, with 10 bases between them. The CDR3 has 13 amino acids. The CDR3, as DNA: TGTGCCAGCACCGGTGAGGGGAACACTGAAGCTTTCTTT. It is translated as CASTGEGNTEAFF. The full variable domain, rest sourced from reference TRBV11-3 and TRBJ1-1, is EAGVVQSPRYKIIEKKQPVAFWCNPISGHNTLYWYLQNLGQGPELLIRYENEEAVDDSQLPKDRFSAERLKGVDSTLKIQPAELGDSAVYLCASTGEGNTEAFFGQGTRLTVV.

This chain uses TRBV11-2 with TRBJ1-3; no firm D call. Trimming stripped 4 bases from V and 0 bases from J, with 22 bases between. Germline CDR1 is SGHAT and CDR2 is FQNNGV. This CDR3 spans 19 amino acids. The CDR3 DNA reads TGTGCCAGCAGCTCAAGCTCCCCCGGGGAGGCTTACTCTGGAAACACCATATATTTT. Protein product: CASSSSSPGEAYSGNTIYF.

This chain links TRBV18 with TRBJ1-5; a possible D gene is TRBD1 (5 bases). Germline CDR1 is KGHSH and CDR2 is LQKENI. There are 15 residues in the CDR3. V shed 5 bases and J shed 2 bases, with 13 bases lying between them. CDR3 amino acids: CASSSARRGNQPQHF. CDR3 sequence (DNA): TGTGCCAGCTCAAGCGCCCGCAGGGGCAATCAGCCCCAGCATTTT.

The V gene is TRBV28, the J gene TRBJ1-2; the D is unclear. Germline loops: CDR1 MDHEN, CDR2 SYDVKM. The V end lost 2 bases, the J end lost 1 base, and 11 bases lay between the germline ends. The CDR3 has 15 amino acids. The CDR3 sequence is CASSLALTFNYGYTF. The CDR3 DNA follows: TGTGCCAGCAGTTTAGCCCTAACATTTAACTATGGCTACACCTTC.

J is TRBJ2-1 and V is TRBV24-1; D is perhaps TRBD2 (6 bases). The V end lost 10 bases, the J end lost 8 bases, and 17 bases lay between the germline ends. The length of the CDR3 is 13 residues. Germline-derived CDR1 and CDR2 are KGHDR and SFDVKD. CDR3 residues: CATSSAGRHEQFF. The CDR3 DNA sequence: TGTGCCACGTCTAGCGCGGGGCGCCATGAGCAGTTCTTC.

The chain carries TRBV3-1 (or the pseudogene TRBV3-2) and TRBJ2-2; 9 bases map to TRBD2. Germline CDR1 is LGHDT and CDR2 is YNNKEL (reference sequence). V gave up 2 bases and J gave up 0 bases; unmatched junction bases: 1. The CDR3 totals 16 residues. The CDR3 DNA reads TGTGCCAGCAGCCAACCTAGCGGGGCGAACACCGGGGAGCTGTTTTTT. Translating it yields CASSQPSGANTGELFF.

J is TRBJ2-7 and V is TRBV6-5, with D perhaps TRBD1 (5 bases). V gave up 0 bases and J gave up 2 bases, with 11 bases separating them. Germline V CDR1 and CDR2: MNHEY, SVGAGI. The CDR3 is 15 amino acids. The CDR3, as DNA: TGTGCCAGCAGTTACTCGACAGCTGTTACCTACGAGCAGTACTTC. Its translation: CASSYSTAVTYEQYF.

The chain combines TRBV6-5 with TRBJ2-3, with D perhaps given as TRBD1 or TRBD2 (5 bases each). Per the germline V gene, CDR1 is MNHEY and CDR2 is SVGAGI. The CDR3 runs to 13 residues. The ends were cut back, 5 bases at V and 2 bases at J, with 8 bases in the middle. CDR3: CASSRDVTDTQYF. Here the CDR3 DNA reads TGTGCCAGCAGTCGGGACGTCACAGATACGCAGTATTTT.

This clone was seen more than once but under ten times. The chain combines TRBV2 with TRBJ1-1, with TRBD1 matching over 9 bases. V shed 6 bases and J 1 base; nucleotides not matched to a gene: 3. This CDR3 comprises 14 residues. Germline V lookup: CDR1 SNHLY, CDR2 FYNNEI. CDR3 amino acids: CASRETGGNTEAFF. The CDR3 nucleotides read TGTGCCAGCAGGGAGACAGGGGGGAACACTGAAGCTTTCTTT.

V gene TRBV5-5 combines with J gene TRBJ2-3; D is undetermined. The CDR3 runs 14 residues. Looked up from germline, CDR1 is SGHKS and CDR2 is YYEKEE (reference sequence). Trimming pared 2 bases from V and 3 bases from J, leaving 10 bases between. The CDR3 DNA sequence: TGTGCCAGCAGCTTAAGGGTTGGTACAGATACGCAGTATTTT. Its translation: CASSLRVGTDTQYF.

This clone was counted a single time. V gene TRBV5-1 combines with J gene TRBJ1-1, with D unresolved. V was trimmed by 0 bases and J by 4 bases, leaving 7 bases between them. The CDR3 is made up of 13 amino acids. Germline V CDR1 and CDR2: SGHRS, YFSETQ. In DNA, the CDR3 is TGCGCCAGCAGCTTGGAGTTCGGCACTGAAGCTTTCTTT. It specifies CASSLEFGTEAFF.

The V and J genes are TRBV28 and TRBJ1-2; a possible D gene is TRBD1 (6 bases). V lost 6 bases to trimming and J lost 2 bases, with 10 bases between them. The germline CDR1 and CDR2 sequences are MDHEN and SYDVKM. This CDR3 has 13 amino acids. CDR3 region: CASRGTRNYGYTF. Here the CDR3 DNA reads TGTGCCAGCAGGGGGACACGGAACTATGGCTACACCTTC.

This chain links TRBV11-1 with TRBJ2-1; 7 bases fit TRBD1. Losses at the gene ends were 5 bases for V and 9 bases for J; bases not matched to a gene: 7. Germline V CDR1 and CDR2: SGHAT, FQDESV (reference sequence). This CDR3 spans 13 amino acids. The chain's CDR3 is CASSPRTGAEQFF. In DNA form, the CDR3 reads TGTGCCAGCAGCCCGCGGACAGGCGCTGAGCAGTTCTTC.

The genes are TRBV5-1 and TRBJ2-1; D not certain. Trimming took off 4 bases at V and 6 bases at J, with 5 bases between the two ends. Germline V lookup: CDR1 SGHRS, CDR2 YFSETQ. This CDR3 is built from 11 residues. CDR3 coding DNA: TGCGCCAGCAGCCTCCGCAATGAGCAGTTCTTC. This translates into CASSLRNEQFF.

J is TRBJ1-5 and V is TRBV30, with D unresolved. Germline V gene lookup returns CDR1 GTSNPN and CDR2 SVGIG (reference sequence). The CDR3 is 13 residues long. V gave up 4 bases and J gave up 2 bases, with 9 bases separating them. The CDR3 reads CAWKGSGNQPQHF. The CDR3 DNA reads TGTGCCTGGAAGGGTTCGGGCAATCAGCCCCAGCATTTT.

The rearrangement joins TRBV9 to TRBJ1-2; 8 nucleotides align to TRBD1. CDR1 SGDLS and CDR2 YYNGEE come from the germline V gene. V gave up 6 bases and J gave up 7 bases; unmatched junction bases: 11. The CDR3 loop spans 14 amino acids. The CDR3 region has the DNA TGTGCCAGCAACCAAGGACAGGGTGTAGGTGGCTACACCTTC. Translation gives CASNQGQGVGGYTF. Looking up the rest from reference TRBV9 and TRBJ1-2 gives the full variable domain: DSGVTQTPKHLITATGQRVTLRCSPRSGDLSVYWYQQSLDQGLQFLIQYYNGEERAKGNILERFSAQQFPDLHSELNLSSLELGDSALYFCASNQGQGVGGYTFGSGTRLTVV.

This chain joins TRBV2 and TRBJ1-3; D possibly corresponds to TRBD1 (6 bases). The CDR3 is 15 amino acids. Trimming took off 3 bases at V and 2 bases at J, with 11 bases between the two ends. Looked up from germline, CDR1 is SNHLY and CDR2 is FYNNEI. The CDR3 is CASSDNRAAGNTIYF. The CDR3 nucleotides are TGTGCCAGCAGTGACAACAGGGCGGCTGGAAACACCATATATTTT.

The V gene is TRBV19, the J gene TRBJ1-2; D is unresolved. The CDR3 has 13 residues. Germline V gene sequence: CDR1 LNHDA, CDR2 SQIVND (reference sequence). V was trimmed by 2 bases and J by 4 bases, leaving 8 bases between them. In DNA form, the CDR3 reads TGTGCCAGTAGTATAAGTGAAAGCTATGGCTACACCTTC. This codes for CASSISESYGYTF.

The rearrangement uses TRBV3-1 (or the pseudogene TRBV3-2) and TRBJ2-7; D remains unclear. Trimming removed 1 base at V and 2 bases at J, with 12 bases between. The V gene's germline CDR1 is LGHDT and CDR2 YNNKEL (reference sequence). This CDR3 has 15 amino acids. The CDR3 loop is CASSQGGSPAYEQYF. The CDR3 region has the DNA TGTGCCAGCAGCCAAGGTGGCAGTCCCGCCTACGAGCAGTACTTC.

The chain combines TRBV14 with TRBJ1-1; D possibly corresponds to TRBD1 (6 bases). The CDR3 is 16 residues long. V was trimmed by 3 bases and J by 5 bases, leaving 19 bases between them. Germline V gene lookup returns CDR1 SGHDN and CDR2 FVKESK. CDR3 in DNA: TGTGCCAGCAGCCAGCGCATAGGGGGGACGGTAACTGAAGCTTTCTTT. Its translation is CASSQRIGGTVTEAFF.